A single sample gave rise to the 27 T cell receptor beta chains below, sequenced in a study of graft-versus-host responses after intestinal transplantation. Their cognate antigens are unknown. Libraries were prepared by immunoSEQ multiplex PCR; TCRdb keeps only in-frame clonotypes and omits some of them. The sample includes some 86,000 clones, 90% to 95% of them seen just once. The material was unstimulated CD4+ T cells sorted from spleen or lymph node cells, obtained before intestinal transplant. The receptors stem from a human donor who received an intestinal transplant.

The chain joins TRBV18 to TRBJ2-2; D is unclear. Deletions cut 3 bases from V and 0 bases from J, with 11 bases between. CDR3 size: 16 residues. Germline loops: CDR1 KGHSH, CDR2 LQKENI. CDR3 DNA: TGTGCCAGCTCACCTCAACAGAGCTCGAACACCGGGGAGCTGTTTTTT. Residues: CASSPQQSSNTGELFF.

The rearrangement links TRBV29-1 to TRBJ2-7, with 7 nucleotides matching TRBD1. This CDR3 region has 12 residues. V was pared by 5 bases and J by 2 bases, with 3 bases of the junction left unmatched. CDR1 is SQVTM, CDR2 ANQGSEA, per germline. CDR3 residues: CSVRQGTYEQYF. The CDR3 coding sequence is TGCAGCGTTCGACAGGGAACCTACGAGCAGTACTTC.

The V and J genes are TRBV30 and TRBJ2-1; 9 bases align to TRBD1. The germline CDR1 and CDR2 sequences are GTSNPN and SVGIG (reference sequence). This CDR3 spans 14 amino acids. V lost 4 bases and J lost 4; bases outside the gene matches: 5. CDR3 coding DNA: TGTGCCTGGACCGGGGGGACAGGGTACAATGAGCAGTTCTTC. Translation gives CAWTGGTGYNEQFF.

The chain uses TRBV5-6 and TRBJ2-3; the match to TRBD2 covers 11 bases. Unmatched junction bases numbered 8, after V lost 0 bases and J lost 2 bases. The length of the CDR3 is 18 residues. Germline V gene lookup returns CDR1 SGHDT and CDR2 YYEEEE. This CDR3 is CASSLGPPSGGYTDTQYF. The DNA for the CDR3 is TGTGCCAGCAGCTTGGGACCTCCTAGCGGGGGGTACACAGATACGCAGTATTTT.

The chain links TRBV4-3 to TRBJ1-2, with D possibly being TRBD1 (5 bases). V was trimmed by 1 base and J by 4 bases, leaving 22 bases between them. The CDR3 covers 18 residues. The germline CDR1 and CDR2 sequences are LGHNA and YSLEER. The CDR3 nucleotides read TGCGCCAGCAGCCAAGGAGCGTCAGGGCCTGAAGAAGGCTATGGCTACACCTTC. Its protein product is CASSQGASGPEEGYGYTF.

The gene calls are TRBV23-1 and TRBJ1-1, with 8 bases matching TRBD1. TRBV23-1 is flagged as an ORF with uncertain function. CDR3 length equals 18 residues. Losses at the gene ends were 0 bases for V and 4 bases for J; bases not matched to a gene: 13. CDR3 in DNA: TGCGCCAGCAGTCAATCAAAGTCCCAGGGGGCGTTGGGCACTGAAGCTTTCTTT. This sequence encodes CASSQSKSQGALGTEAFF.

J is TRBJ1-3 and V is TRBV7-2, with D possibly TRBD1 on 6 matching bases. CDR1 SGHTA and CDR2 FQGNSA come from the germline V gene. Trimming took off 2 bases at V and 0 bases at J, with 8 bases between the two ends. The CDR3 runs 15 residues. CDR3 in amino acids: CASSLQGGSGNTIYF. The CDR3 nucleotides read TGTGCCAGCAGCTTACAAGGGGGCTCTGGAAACACCATATATTTT.

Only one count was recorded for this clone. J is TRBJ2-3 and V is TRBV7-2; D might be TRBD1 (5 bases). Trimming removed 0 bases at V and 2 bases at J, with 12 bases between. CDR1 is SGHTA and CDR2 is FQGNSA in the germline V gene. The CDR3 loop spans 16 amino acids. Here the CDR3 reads CASSLAQGTYTDTQYF. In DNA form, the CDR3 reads TGTGCCAGCAGCTTAGCGCAGGGTACCTACACAGATACGCAGTATTTT.

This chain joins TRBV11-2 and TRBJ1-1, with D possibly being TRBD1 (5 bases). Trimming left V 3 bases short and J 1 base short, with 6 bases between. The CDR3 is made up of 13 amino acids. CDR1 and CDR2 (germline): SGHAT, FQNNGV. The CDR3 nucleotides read TGTGCCAGCAGCTTGGACACGAACACTGAAGCTTTCTTT. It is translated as CASSLDTNTEAFF. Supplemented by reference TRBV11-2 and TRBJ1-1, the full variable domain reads EAGVAQSPRYKIIEKRQSVAFWCNPISGHATLYWYQQILGQGPKLLIQFQNNGVVDDSQLPKDRFSAERLKGVDSTLKIQPAKLEDSAVYLCASSLDTNTEAFFGQGTRLTVV.

This CDR3 is CASRGTGGGETQYF. In DNA, the CDR3 is TGTGCCAGCAGAGGGACAGGGGGCGGGGAGACCCAGTACTTC. The V and J genes are TRBV6-5 and TRBJ2-5; 12 nucleotides align to TRBD1. The CDR3 has 14 residues. V lost 6 bases and J lost 5; bases outside the gene matches: 4. CDR1 is MNHEY and CDR2 is SVGAGI in the germline V gene.

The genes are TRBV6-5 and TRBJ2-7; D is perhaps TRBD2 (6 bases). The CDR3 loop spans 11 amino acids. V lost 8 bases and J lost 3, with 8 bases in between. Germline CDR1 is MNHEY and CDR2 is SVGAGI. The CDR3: CASGGYYEQYF. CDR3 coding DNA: TGTGCCAGCGGAGGGTACTACGAGCAGTACTTC.

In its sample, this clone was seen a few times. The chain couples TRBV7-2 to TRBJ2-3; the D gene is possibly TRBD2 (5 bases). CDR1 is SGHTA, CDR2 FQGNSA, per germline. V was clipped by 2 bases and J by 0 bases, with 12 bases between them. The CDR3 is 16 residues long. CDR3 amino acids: CASSLRNSVSTDTQYF. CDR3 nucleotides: TGTGCCAGCAGCTTACGGAATAGCGTGAGCACAGATACGCAGTATTTT.

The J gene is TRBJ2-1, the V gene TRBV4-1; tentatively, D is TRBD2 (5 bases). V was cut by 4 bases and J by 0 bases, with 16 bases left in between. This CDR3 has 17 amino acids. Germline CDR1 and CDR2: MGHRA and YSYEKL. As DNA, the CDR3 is TGCGCCAGCAGCCCCGGATCGGGGAGCGGCTCCTACAATGAGCAGTTCTTC. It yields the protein CASSPGSGSGSYNEQFF.

This CDR3 is CAWWTVSGYTF. The DNA of the CDR3 is TGTGCCTGGTGGACAGTTTCGGGCTACACCTTC. The chain is built from TRBV30 and TRBJ1-2; maybe TRBD1 (6 bases). V lost 5 bases, J lost 8 bases, and 12 bases lay in between. CDR1 GTSNPN and CDR2 SVGIG come from the germline V gene (reference sequence). The CDR3 has 11 amino acids.

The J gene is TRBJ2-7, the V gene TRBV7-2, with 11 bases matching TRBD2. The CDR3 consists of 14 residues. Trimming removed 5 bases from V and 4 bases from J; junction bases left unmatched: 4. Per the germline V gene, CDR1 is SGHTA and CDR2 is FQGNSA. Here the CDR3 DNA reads TGTGCCAGCAGCGGGACTAGCGGAGAATACGAGCAGTACTTC. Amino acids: CASSGTSGEYEQYF.

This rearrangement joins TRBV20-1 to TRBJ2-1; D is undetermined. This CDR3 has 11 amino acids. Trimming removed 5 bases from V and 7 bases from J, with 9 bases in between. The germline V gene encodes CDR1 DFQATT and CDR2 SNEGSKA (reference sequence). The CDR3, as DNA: TGCAGTGCTCCTCACCGGAATGAGCAGTTCTTC. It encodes CSAPHRNEQFF.

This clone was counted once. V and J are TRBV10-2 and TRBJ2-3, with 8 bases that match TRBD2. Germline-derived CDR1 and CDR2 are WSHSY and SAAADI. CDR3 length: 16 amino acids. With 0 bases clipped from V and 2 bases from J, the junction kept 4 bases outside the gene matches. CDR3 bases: TGCGCCAGCAGTGAGTCTGGCGGGGGGTCCACAGATACGCAGTATTTT. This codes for CASSESGGGSTDTQYF.

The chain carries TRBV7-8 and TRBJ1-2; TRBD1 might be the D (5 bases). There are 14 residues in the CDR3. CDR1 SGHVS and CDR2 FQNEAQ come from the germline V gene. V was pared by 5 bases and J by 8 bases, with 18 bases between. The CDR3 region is CASSRTREGDGYTF. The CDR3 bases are TGTGCCAGCAGCCGGACCAGGGAGGGTGACGGCTACACCTTC.

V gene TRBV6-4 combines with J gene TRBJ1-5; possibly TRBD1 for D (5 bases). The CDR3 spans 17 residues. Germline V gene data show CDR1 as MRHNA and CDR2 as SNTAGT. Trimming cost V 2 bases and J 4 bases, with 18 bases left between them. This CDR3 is CASSDRAGMLENQPQHF. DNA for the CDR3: TGTGCCAGCAGTGACCGGGCAGGGATGTTGGAGAATCAGCCCCAGCATTTT.

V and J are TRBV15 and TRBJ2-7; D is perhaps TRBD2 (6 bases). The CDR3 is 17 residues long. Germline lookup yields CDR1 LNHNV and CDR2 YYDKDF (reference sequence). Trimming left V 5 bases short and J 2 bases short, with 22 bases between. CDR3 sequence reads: CATSDGPTSQRAYEQYF. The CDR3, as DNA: TGTGCCACCAGCGATGGTCCAACGTCGCAGCGGGCCTACGAGCAGTACTTC.

In DNA, the CDR3 is TGTGCCAGCAGTGTACAGGGCGAGTCCACTGAAGCTTTCTTT. Protein product: CASSVQGESTEAFF. V gene TRBV9 combines with J gene TRBJ1-1; the D gene is possibly TRBD1 (6 bases). Germline lookup yields CDR1 SGDLS and CDR2 YYNGEE. V was shortened by 5 bases and J by 4 bases, with 15 bases between the two germline ends. The CDR3 has 14 residues.

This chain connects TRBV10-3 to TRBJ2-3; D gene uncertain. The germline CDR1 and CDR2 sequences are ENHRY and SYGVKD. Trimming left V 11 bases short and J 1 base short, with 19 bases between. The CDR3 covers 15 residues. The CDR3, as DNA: TGTGCCGTCCCCAGGCCAGGCACGCGCACAGATACGCAGTATTTT. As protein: CAVPRPGTRTDTQYF.

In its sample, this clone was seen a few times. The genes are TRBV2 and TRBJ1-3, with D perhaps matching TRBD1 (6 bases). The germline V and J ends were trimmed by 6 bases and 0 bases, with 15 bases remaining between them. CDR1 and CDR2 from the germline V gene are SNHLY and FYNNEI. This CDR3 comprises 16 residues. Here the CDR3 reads CASRDRTAPSGNTIYF. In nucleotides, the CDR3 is TGTGCCAGCAGGGACCGGACAGCTCCCTCTGGAAACACCATATATTTT.

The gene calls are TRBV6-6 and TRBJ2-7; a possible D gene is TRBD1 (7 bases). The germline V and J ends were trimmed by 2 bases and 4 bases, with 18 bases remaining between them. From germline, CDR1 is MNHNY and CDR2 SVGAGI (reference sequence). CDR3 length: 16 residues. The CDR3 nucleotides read TGTGCCAGCAGTTACAATGTAGGCAGGGGGGAGTACGAGCAGTACTTC. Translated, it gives CASSYNVGRGEYEQYF.

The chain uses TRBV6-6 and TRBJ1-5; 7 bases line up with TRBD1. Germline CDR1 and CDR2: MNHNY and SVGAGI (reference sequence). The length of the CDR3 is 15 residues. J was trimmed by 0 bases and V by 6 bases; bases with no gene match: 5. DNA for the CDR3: TGTGCCAGCAGCCCCCAGGGGGGTAGCAATCAGCCCCAGCATTTT. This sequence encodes CASSPQGGSNQPQHF.

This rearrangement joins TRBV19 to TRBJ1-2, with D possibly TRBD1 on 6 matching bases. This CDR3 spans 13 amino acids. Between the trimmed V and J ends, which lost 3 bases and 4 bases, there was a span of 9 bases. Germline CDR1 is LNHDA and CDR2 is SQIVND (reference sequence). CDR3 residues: CASSIRDIYGYTF. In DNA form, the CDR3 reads TGTGCCAGTAGTATCCGGGACATCTATGGCTACACCTTC.

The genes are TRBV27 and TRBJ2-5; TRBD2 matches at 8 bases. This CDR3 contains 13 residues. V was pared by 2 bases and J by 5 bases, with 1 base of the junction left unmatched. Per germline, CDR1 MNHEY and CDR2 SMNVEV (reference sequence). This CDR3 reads CASSLSGGETQYF. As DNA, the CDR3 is TGTGCCAGCAGTTTAAGCGGGGGCGAGACCCAGTACTTC.